Below, 2 T cell receptor beta chains from the same sample are listed, as sequenced in a study of post-analysis software for immune sequencing data. TCR beta libraries were prepared from cDNA with unique molecular identifiers. TCRdb re-analysed the PCR reads in MiXCR, keeping a single row per CDR3 protein. Among almost 700,000 distinct CDR3 sequences listed, 59% were seen once. Antigens of these TCRs are unknown. Points from the study as a whole: The study found TRBV5-6, TRBV5-1 and TRBV20-1 among about five TRBV segments more frequent in patients than controls.

Sequencing was performed on blood. The receptors come from a girl aged 2-10 years with multiple sclerosis.

The chain couples TRBV15 to TRBJ2-5; the match to TRBD1 covers 8 bases. This CDR3 contains 15 residues. With V trimmed by 1 base and J by 2 bases, 3 bases remained unmatched. Germline lookup yields CDR1 LNHNV and CDR2 YYDKDF (reference sequence). The CDR3 protein is CATSRGGTGQETQYF. CDR3 DNA: TGTGCCACCAGCAGAGGGGGGACAGGACAAGAGACCCAGTACTTC.

This clonotype was found once. This chain connects TRBV29-1 to TRBJ1-2; D unclear. The length of the CDR3 is 11 residues. Germline loops: CDR1 SQVTM, CDR2 ANQGSEA. V gave up 7 bases and J gave up 0 bases, with 6 bases separating them. The CDR3, as DNA: TGCAGCGACCAGGCTAACTATGGCTACACCTTC. Protein: CSDQANYGYTF.